This T cell receptor (beta chain) was sequenced in a study of T cells expressing NK-cell markers. Study background: CD3+CD56+NKG2C+, CD3+CD56+NKG2C- and CD3+CD56-NKG2C+ T cells, once sorted, supplied the TCR beta repertoires. Findings and caveats of the study: Four donors showed these clonotypes also leading the CD3+CD56-NKG2C+ fraction. The study found dominant NKG2C+ clonotypes at roughly 1.0-8% of CD8+ T cells in about 6 donors.

The CDR3 has 14 amino acids. The germline gives CDR1 MNHNS, CDR2 SASEGT. In regard to this clonotype: Its target is not known.

Using the 5' RACE reads, TCRdb records one entry per CDR3 protein without DNA. The table for this sample gives some 190,000 distinct CDR3 sequences. The sequencing input was blood T cells: a sorted CD56 or NKG2C T cell subset, CD4+ or CD8+ T cells, or bulk PBMC T cells (not recorded which). This chain links TRBV6-1 with TRBJ2-5; TCRdb picks TRBD1, but there is no DNA to check that call. The sequence derives from a man aged 18 to 69 in good health. CDR3 residues: CASSRQGYQETQYF.